This T cell receptor (beta chain) is drawn from a study of cytomegalovirus exposure and HLA in healthy donors. Study-wide findings and caveats: Apart from CMV serostatus, no immune exposure information was available. The productive fraction for most TCR beta V segments was about 87% or about 30% in an earlier analysis.

Notes on this clone: Its target is not known.

Amplification used 60 Vbeta primers and 13 Jbeta primers. Repertoires were generated with immunoSEQ multiplex PCR, while TCRdb's copy carries only in-frame clones and drops some. The sample carries 200,000 or so clones, approximately 80% recorded once. While unrecorded immune exposures were likely, the donors were nominally healthy when sampled. Germline V gene sequence: CDR1 SEHNR, CDR2 FQNEAQ (reference sequence). This CDR3 spans 15 amino acids. V lost 5 bases and J lost 1; bases outside the gene matches: 4. This clonotype originated in a woman younger than 30 in good health and CMV-seropositive. Specimen: PBMCs. V and J are TRBV7-9 and TRBJ2-2; 7 bases line up with TRBD1. DNA for the CDR3: TGTGCCAGCAGCCCCGGGACAGAGAACACCGGGGAGCTGTTTTTT. This gives the protein CASSPGTENTGELFF. Supplemented by reference TRBV7-9 and TRBJ2-2, the full variable domain reads DTGVSQNPRHKITKRGQNVTFRCDPISEHNRLYWYRQTLGQGPEFLTYFQNEAQLEKSRLLSDRFSAERPKGSFSTLEIQRTEQGDSAMYLCASSPGTENTGELFFGEGSRLTVL.